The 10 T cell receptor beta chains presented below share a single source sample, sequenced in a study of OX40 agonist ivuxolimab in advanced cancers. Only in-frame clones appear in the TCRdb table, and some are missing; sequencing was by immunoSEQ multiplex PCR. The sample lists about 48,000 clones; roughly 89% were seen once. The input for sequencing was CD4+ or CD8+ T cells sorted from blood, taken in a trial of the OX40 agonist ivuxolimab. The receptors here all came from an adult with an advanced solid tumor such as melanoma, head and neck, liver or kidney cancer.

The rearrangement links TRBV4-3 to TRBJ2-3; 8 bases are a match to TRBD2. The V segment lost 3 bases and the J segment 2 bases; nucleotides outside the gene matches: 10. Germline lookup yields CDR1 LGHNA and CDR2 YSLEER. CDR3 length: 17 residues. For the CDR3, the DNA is TGCGCCAGCAGCCACGACGGGGCGGGGGGTTACACAGATACGCAGTATTTT. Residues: CASSHDGAGGYTDTQYF.

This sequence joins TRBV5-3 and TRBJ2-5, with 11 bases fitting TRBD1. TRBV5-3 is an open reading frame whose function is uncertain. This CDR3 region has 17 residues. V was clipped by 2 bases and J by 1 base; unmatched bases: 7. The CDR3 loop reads CARSLKPGTGGQETQYF. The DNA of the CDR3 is TGTGCCAGAAGCTTAAAACCCGGGACAGGGGGCCAAGAGACCCAGTACTTC.

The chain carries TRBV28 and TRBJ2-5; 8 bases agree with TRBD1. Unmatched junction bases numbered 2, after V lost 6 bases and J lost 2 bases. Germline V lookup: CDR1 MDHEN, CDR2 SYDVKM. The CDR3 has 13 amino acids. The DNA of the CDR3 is TGTGCCAGCAGACAGGGGGGACAAGAGACCCAGTACTTC. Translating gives CASRQGGQETQYF.

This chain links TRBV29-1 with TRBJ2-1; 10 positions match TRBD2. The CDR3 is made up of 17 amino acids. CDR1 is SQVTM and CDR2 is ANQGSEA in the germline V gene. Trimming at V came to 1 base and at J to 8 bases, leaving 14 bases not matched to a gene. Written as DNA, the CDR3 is TGCAGCGTTGAAGGGATGAGCGGGGGGGCCCGTTCGGATGAGCAGTTCTTC. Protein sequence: CSVEGMSGGARSDEQFF.

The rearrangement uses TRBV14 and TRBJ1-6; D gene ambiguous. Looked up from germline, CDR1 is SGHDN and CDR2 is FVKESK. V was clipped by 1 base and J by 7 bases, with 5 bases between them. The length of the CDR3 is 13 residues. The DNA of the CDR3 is TGTGCCAGCAGCCAAGCACGGAATTCACCCCTCCACTTT. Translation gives CASSQARNSPLHF.

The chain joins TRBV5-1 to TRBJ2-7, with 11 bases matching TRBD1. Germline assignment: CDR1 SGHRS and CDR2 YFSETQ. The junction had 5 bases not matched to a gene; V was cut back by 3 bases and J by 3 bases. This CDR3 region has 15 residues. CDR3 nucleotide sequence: TGCGCCAGCAGCTCCCCGGACAGGGGGCTCTACGAGCAGTACTTC. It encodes CASSSPDRGLYEQYF.

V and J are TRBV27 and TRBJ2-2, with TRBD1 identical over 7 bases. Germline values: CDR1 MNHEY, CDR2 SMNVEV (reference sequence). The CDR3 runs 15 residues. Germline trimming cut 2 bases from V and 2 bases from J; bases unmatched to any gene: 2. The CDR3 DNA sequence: TGTGCCAGCAGTTTAGACAGGGCCAACACCGGGGAGCTGTTTTTT. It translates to CASSLDRANTGELFF.

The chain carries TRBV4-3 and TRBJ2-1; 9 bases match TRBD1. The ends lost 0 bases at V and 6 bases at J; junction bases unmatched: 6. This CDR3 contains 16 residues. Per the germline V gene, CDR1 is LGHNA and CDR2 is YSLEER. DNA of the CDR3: TGCGCCAGCAGCCAAGAAGACAGGGGGGTTTTCAATGAGCAGTTCTTC. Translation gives CASSQEDRGVFNEQFF.

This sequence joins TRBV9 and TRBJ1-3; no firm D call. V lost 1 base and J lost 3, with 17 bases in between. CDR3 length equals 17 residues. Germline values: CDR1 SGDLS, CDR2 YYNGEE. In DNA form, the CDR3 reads TGTGCCAGCAGCGTATCGGGTGGAGAAAGGTATGGAAACACCATATATTTT. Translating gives CASSVSGGERYGNTIYF.

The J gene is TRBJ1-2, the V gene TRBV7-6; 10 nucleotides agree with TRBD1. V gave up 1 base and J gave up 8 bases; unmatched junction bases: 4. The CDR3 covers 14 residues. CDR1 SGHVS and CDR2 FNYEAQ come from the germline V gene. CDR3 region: CASSLGGTGEGYTF. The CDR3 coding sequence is TGTGCCAGCAGCTTAGGAGGGACAGGGGAAGGCTACACCTTC. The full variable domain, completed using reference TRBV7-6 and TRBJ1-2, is GAGVSQSPRYKVTKRGQDVALRCDPISGHVSLYWYRQALGQGPEFLTYFNYEAQQDKSGLPNDRFSAERPEGSISTLTIQRTEQRDSAMYRCASSLGGTGEGYTFGSGTRLTVV.